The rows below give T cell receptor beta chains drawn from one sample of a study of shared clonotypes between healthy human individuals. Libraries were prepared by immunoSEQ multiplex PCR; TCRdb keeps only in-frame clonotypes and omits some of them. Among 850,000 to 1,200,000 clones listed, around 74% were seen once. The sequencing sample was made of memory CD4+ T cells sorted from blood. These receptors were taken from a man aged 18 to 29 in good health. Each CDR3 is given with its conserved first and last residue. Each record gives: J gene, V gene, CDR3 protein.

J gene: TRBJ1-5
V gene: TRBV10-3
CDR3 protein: CAISESGNNQPQHF

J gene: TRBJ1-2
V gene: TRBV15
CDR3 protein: CATSRGEGRGYTF

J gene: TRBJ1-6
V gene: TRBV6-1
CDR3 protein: CASSEFQGGNSPLHF

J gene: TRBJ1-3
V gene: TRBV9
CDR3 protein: CASSVDGTTGNTIYF

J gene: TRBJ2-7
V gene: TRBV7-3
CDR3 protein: CASSWTGTGNYEQYF

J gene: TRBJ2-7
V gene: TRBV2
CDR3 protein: CASSQRSSYEQYF

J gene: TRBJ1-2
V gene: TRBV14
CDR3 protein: CASSRLGQSRYGYTF

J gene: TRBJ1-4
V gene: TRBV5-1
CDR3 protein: CASSLGGGIPTNEKLFF

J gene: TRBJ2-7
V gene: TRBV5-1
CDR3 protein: CASSTLAGAYEQYF

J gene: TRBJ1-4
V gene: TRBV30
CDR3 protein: CAWSPGSYEKLFF

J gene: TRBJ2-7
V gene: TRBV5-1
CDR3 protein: CASSLYRDPSYEQYF

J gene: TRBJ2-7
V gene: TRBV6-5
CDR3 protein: CASSPADRGGYEQYF

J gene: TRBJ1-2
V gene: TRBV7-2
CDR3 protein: CASSTTRTGGYTF

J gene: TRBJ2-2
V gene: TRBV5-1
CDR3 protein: CASRAIQQYTGELFF

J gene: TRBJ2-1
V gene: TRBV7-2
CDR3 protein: CASSLEDGGRYNEQFF

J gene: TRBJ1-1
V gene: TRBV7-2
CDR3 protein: CASSPSGANTEAFF

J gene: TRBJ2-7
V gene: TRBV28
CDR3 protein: CASSYRGDEQYF

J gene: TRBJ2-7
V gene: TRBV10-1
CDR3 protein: CASQRGVSSEQYF

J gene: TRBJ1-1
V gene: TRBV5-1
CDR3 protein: CASSPQGDRQNTEAFF

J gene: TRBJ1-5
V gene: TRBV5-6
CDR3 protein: CASSWGANQPQHF

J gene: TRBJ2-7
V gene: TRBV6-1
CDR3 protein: CASSGGQRYEQYF

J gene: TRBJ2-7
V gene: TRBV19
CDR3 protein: CASSPRGYEQYF

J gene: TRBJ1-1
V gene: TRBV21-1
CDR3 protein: CASSKASCGDDRFSNTEAFF

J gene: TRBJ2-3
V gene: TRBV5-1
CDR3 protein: CASSTASGGADTQYF

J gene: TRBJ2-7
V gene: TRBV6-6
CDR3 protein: CASSYGSLSYEQYF

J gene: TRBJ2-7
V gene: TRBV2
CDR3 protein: CASSGGTEQYF

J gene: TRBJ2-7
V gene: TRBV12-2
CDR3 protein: CASRLVGASLAYEQYF

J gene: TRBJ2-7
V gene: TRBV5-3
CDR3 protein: CARPEGSYEQYF

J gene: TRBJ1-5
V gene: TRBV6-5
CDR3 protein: CASSRDRTNQPQHF

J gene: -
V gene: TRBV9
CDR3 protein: CASSVGPGETYEQYF

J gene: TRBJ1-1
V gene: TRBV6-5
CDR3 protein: CASRGDMNTEAFF

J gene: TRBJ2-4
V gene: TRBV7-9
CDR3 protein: CASSQISGRSLAKNIQYF

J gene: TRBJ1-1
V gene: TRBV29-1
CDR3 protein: CSVVSAMAFLGTEAFF

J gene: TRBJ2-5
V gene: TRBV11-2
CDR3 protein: CASSFNSQETQYF

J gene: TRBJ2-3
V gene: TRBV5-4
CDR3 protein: CASSLSTDTQYF

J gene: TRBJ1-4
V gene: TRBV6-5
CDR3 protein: CASSHASEKLFF

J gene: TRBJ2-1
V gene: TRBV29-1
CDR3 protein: CSVSGGSYNEQFF

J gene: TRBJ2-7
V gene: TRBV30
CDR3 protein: CAWSVVGQGVLNF

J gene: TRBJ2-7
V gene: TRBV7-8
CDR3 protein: CASSLTAPAGGFYEQYF

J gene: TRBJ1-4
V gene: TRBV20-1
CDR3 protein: CSAYNEKLFF

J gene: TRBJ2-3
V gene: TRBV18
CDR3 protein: CASSLTGTGGTDTQYF

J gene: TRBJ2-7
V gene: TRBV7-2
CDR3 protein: CASSPSGTYYEQYF

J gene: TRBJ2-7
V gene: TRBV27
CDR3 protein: CASSSGQGVYEQYF

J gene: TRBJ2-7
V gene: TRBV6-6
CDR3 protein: CASSTGQRAYEQYF

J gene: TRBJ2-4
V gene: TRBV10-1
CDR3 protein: CASSLAGDGEGKNIQYF

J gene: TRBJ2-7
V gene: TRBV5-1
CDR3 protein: CASSLQAGSYEQYF

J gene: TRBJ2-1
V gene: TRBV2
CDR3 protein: CASRRTSGSPNEQFF

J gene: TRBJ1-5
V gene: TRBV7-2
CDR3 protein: CASSLGREIYQPQHF

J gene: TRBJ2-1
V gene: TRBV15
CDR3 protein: CATSRVAFGTGFYEQFF

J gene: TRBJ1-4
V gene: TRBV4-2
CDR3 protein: CASSQDLAERRELFF

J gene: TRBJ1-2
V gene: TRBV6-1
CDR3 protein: CASSEAPEGENGYTF

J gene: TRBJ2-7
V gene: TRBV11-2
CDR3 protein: CASSLIEGPQYF

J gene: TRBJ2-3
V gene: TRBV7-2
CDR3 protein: CASSFRGGGTDTQYF

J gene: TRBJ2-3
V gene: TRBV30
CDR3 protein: CAWSRPGTDTQYF